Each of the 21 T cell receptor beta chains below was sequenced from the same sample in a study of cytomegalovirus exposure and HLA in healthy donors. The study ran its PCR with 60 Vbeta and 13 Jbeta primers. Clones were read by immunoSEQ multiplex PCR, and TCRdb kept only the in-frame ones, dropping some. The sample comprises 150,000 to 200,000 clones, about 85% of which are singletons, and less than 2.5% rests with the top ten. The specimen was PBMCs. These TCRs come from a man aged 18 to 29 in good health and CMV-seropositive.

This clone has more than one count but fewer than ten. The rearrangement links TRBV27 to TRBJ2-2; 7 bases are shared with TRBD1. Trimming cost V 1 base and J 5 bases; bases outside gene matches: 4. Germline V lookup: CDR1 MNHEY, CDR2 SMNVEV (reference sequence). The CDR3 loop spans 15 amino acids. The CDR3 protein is CASSLYPGGTGELFF. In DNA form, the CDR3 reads TGTGCCAGCAGTTTATATCCAGGGGGAACCGGGGAGCTGTTTTTT.

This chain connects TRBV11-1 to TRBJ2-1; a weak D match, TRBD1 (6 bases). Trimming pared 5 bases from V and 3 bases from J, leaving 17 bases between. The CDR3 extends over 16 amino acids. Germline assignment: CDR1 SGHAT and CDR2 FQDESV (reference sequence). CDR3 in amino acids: CASSPGGTKDYNEQFF. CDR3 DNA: TGTGCCAGCAGCCCTGGTGGGACAAAGGACTACAATGAGCAGTTCTTC.

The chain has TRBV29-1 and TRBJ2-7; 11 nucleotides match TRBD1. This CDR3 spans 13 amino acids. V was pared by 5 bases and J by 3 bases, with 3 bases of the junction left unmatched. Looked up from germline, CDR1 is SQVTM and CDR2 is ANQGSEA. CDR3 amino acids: CSVSGTGGYEQYF. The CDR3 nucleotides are TGCAGCGTTTCCGGGACAGGGGGCTACGAGCAGTACTTC.

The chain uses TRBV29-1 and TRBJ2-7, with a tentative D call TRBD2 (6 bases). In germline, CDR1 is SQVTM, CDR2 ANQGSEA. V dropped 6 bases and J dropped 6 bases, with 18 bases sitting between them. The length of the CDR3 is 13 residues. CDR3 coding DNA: TGCAGCGTGTGGGTTGGTGGGGGAGGCGAGCAGTACTTC. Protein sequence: CSVWVGGGGEQYF.

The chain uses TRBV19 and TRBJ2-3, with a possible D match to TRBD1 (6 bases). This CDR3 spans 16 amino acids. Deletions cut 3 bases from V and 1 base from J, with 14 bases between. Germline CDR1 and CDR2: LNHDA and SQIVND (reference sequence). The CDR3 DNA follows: TGTGCCAGTAGTATGACCCCGGGACAAGGCACAGATACGCAGTATTTT. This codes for CASSMTPGQGTDTQYF.

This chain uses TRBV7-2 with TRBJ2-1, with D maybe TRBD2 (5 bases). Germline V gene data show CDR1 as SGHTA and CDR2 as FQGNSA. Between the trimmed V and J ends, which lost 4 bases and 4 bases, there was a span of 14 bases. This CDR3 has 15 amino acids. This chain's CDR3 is CASSSEGQSYNEQFF. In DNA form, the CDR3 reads TGTGCCAGCAGCTCAGAGGGTCAAAGTTACAATGAGCAGTTCTTC. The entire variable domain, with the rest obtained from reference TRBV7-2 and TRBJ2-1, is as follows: GAGVSQSPSNKVTEKGKDVELRCDPISGHTALYWYRQSLGQGLEFLIYFQGNSAPDKSGLPSDRFSAERTGGSVSTLTIQRTQQEDSAVYLCASSSEGQSYNEQFFGPGTRLTVL.

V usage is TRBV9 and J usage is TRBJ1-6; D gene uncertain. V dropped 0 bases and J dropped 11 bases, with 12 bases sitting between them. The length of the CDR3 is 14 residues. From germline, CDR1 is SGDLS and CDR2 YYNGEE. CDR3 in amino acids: CASSVEAAGTPLHF. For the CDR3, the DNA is TGTGCCAGCAGCGTAGAAGCAGCCGGGACACCCCTCCACTTT.

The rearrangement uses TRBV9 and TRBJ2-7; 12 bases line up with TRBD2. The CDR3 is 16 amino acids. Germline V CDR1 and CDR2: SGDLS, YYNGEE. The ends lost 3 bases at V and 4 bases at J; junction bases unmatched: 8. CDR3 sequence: CASSARASGGAYEQYF. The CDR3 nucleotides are TGTGCCAGCAGCGCCCGAGCTAGCGGGGGGGCGTACGAGCAGTACTTC.

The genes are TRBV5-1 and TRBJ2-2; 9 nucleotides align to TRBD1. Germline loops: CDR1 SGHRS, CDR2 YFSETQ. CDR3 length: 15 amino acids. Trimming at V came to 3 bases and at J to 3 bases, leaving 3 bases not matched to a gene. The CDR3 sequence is CASSWTGVDTGELFF. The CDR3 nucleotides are TGCGCCAGCAGCTGGACAGGGGTGGACACCGGGGAGCTGTTTTTT.

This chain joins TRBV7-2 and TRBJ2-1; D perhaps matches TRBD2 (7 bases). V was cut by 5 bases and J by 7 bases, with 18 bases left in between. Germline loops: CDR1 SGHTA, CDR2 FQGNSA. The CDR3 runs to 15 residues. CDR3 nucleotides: TGTGCCAGCAGCCCTGGTGGGGGGGCGAATAATGAGCAGTTCTTC. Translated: CASSPGGGANNEQFF.

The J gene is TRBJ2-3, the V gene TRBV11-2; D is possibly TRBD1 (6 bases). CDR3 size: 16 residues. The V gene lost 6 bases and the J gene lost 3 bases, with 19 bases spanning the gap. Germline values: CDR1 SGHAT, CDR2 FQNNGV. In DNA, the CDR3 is TGTGCCAGCAGTCCCAAGGTAATGGGACAAACAGATACGCAGTATTTT. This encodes CASSPKVMGQTDTQYF.

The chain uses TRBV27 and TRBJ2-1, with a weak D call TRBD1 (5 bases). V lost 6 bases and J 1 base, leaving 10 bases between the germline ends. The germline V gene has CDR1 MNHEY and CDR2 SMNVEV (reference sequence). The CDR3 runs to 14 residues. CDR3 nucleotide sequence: TGTGCCAGCAGAGGGGTGCCGTCCTACAATGAGCAGTTCTTC. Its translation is CASRGVPSYNEQFF.

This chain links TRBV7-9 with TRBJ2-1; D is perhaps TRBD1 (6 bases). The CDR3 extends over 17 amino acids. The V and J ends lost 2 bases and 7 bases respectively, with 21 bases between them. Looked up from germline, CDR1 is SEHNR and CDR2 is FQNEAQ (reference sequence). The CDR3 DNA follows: TGTGCCAGCAGCTTACCCCGAGTGGGGGCCAGGCAGAATGAGCAGTTCTTC. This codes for CASSLPRVGARQNEQFF.

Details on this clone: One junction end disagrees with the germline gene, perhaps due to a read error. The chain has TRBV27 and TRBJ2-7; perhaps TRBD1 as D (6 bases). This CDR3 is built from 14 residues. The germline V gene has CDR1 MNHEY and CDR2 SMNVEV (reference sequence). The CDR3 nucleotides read TGTGCCAGCGGGCTGGGGACAACAAGCTACGAGCAGCACTTC. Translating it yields CASGLGTTSYEQHF.

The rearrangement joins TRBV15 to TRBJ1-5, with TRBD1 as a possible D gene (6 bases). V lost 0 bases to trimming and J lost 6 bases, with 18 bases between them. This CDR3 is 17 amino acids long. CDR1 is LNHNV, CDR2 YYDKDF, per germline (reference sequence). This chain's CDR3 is CATSRDRGRGAVQPQHF. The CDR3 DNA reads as TGTGCCACCAGCAGAGATCGTGGCAGGGGCGCGGTTCAGCCCCAGCATTTT.

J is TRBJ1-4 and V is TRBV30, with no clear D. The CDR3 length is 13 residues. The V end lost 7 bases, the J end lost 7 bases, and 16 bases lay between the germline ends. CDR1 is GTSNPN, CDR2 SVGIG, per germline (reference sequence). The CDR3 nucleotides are TGTGCCTCCTCATCCGGCCCGGGTGAAAAACTGTTTTTT. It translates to CASSSGPGEKLFF.

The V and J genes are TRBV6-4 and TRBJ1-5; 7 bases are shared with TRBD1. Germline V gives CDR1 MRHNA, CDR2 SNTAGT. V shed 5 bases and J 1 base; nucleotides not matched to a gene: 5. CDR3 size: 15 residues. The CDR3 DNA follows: TGTGCCAGCAGTACAGGGGTTGGAAGCAATCAGCCCCAGCATTTT. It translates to CASSTGVGSNQPQHF.

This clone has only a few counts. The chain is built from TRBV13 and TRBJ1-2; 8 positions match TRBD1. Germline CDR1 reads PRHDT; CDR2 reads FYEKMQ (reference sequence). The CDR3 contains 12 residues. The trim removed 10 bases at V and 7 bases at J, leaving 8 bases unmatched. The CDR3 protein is CATDRGPAGYTF. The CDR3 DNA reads TGTGCCACAGACAGGGGTCCTGCTGGCTACACCTTC.

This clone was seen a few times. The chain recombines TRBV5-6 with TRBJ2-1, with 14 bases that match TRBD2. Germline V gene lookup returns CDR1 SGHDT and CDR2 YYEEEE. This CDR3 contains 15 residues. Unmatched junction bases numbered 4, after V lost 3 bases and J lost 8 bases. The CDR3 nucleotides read TGTGCCAGCAGCTACGGGACTAGCGGGGGCGATGAGCAGTTCTTC. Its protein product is CASSYGTSGGDEQFF.

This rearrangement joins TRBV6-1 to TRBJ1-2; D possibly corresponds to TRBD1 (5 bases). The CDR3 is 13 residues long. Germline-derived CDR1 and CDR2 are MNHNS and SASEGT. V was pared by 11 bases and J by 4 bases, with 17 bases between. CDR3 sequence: CAGGLTTGYGYTF. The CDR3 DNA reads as TGTGCCGGGGGACTAACTACTGGCTATGGCTACACCTTC.

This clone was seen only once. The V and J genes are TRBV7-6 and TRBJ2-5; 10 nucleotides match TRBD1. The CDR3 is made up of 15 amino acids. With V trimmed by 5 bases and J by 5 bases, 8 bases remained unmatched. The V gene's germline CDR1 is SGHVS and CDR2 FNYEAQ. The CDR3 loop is CASSTRQGAGETQYF. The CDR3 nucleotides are TGTGCCAGCAGCACGAGACAGGGGGCCGGGGAGACCCAGTACTTC.